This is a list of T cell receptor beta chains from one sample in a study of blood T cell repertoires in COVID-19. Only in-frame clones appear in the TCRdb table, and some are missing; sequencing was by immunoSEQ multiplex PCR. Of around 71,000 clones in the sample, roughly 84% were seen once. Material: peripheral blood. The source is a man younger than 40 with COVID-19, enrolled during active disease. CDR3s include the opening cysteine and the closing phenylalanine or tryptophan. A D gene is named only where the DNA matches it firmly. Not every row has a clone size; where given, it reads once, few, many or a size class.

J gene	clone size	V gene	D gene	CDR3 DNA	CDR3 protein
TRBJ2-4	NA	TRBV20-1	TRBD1	TGCAGTGCCAGTCCCGGGACAGGGATCAAAAACATTCAGTACTTC	CSASPGTGIKNIQYF
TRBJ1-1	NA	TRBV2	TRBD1	TGTGCCAGCAGGGGACGACAGGGATCGAACACTGAAGCTTTCTTT	CASRGRQGSNTEAFF
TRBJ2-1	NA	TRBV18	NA	TGTGCCAGCTCACCAGCGAAATGGAGAGCGGGTCTCCTCCCAGCGCAGTTCTTC	CASSPAKWRAGLLPAQFF
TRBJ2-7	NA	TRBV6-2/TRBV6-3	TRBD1	TGTGCCAGCAGCTCAGGGGGCGCCCCCGGCGAGCAGTACTTC	CASSSGGAPGEQYF
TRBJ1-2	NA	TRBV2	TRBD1	TGTGCCAGCAGTGAAGCCGGGACAGCTAACTATGGCTACACCTTC	CASSEAGTANYGYTF
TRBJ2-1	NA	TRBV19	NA	TGTGCCAGTAGTATAGACACAGGGTACCCCCACAACGATGAGCAGTTCTTC	CASSIDTGYPHNDEQFF
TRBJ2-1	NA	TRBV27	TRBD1	TGTGCCAGCAATCCCGGGACAGGGGCCTACAATGAGCAGTTCTTC	CASNPGTGAYNEQFF
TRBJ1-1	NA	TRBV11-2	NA	TGTGCCAGCAGCTTTGGACAGAGGAACACTGAAGCTTTCTTT	CASSFGQRNTEAFF
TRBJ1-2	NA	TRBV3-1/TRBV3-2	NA	TGTGCCAGCAGCCAAGATCTAAGGCGGCCAAAAGAAGGCTACACCTTC	CASSQDLRRPKEGYTF
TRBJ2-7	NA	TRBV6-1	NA	TGTGCCAGCAGTGAAGGCGGCATCACCTACGAGCAGTACTTC	CASSEGGITYEQYF
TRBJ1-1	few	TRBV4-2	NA	TGTGCCAGCAGCCAAGATAGCGCAGGGAGGACTGAAGCTTTCTTT	CASSQDSAGRTEAFF
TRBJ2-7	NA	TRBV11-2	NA	TGTGCCAACAGCCCATCCGGGTCCCACGAGCAGTACTTC	CANSPSGSHEQYF
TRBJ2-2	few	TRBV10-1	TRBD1	TGCGCCAGTCCGACCGGGACAGAACACCGGGGAGCTGTTTTT	CASPTGTEHRGAVF
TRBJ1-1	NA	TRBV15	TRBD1	TGTGCCACCAGCAGAGAACAGGGGAGGACTGAAGCTTTCTTT	CATSREQGRTEAFF
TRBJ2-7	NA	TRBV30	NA	TGTGCCTGGAGTGTACAAGGCCAACCGGGGTTTTACGAGCAGTACTTC	CAWSVQGQPGFYEQYF
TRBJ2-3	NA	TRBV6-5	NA	TGTGCCAGCAGCACGCAGACGGGAGTAGACACGCAGTATTTT	CASSTQTGVDTQYF
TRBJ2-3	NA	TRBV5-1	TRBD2	TGCGCCAGCAGCTCGTCTCGGGCGGGAGAAACTACGCAGTATTTT	CASSSSRAGETTQYF
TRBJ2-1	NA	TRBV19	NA	TGTGCCAGTAGTCTCCTCCTCCCGTCGGAGCAGTTCTTC	CASSLLLPSEQFF
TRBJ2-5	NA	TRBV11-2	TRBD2	TGTGCCAGCAGCTTAGGGCGAGCGGGAGAAAGACAAGAGACCCAGTACTTC	CASSLGRAGERQETQYF
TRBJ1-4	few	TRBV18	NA	TGTGCCAGCTCACCGGGGGCCGGTAGTGAAAAACTGTTTTTT	CASSPGAGSEKLFF
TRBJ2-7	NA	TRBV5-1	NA	TGCGCCAGCAGCTTGGGGGGCGGCGGACACGAGCAGTACTTC	CASSLGGGGHEQYF
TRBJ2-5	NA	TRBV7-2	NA	TGTGCCAGCAGCTTAGTTAGTCGGCGGGTTTCAGAGACCCAGTACTTC	CASSLVSRRVSETQYF
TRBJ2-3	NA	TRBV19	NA	TGTGCCGAGGGTACAGATACGCAGTATTTT	CAEGTDTQYF
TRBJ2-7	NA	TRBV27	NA	TGTGCCAGCAGTTTATTACGGGGTAGTACCTCCTACGAGCAGTACTTC	CASSLLRGSTSYEQYF
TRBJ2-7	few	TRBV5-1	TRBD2	TGCGCCAGCAGCCCTGGGACTAGCGGTTACGAGCAGTACTTC	CASSPGTSGYEQYF
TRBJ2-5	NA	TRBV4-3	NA	TGCGCCAGCAGCCAAGGCCAGGGCTACGAGACCCAGTACTTC	CASSQGQGYETQYF
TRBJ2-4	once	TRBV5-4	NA	TGTGCCAGCAGCGATCCTATAGCCAAAAACATTCAGTACTTC	CASSDPIAKNIQYF